A selection of T cell receptor beta chains follows, all from one sample in a study of blood T cell repertoires in COVID-19. Generated by immunoSEQ multiplex PCR, the TCRdb table keeps only in-frame clones and is missing some. The sample contains 110,000 to 150,000 clones, more than 80% of which appear only once. Sequencing used PBMCs or T cells enriched from blood (not recorded which). These receptors all come from a man aged 45 to 65 who had recovered from COVID-19. The CDR3 runs from the conserved cysteine through the conserved F or W. The D gene is left open where the match is weak. The size of a clone is reported for some rows only, either as once, few or many, or as a class for expanded clones.

len | j_gene | abundance | d_gene | v_gene | CDR3aa | CDR3nt
15 | TRBJ1-6 | - | - | TRBV4-3 | CASSQNRVTNSPLHF | TGCGCCAGCAGCCAAAACCGGGTGACCAATTCACCCCTCCACTTT
16 | TRBJ1-2 | - | TRBD1 | TRBV7-3 | CASSSAGTGSQYGYTF | TGTGCCAGCAGCTCCGCCGGGACAGGGAGTCAGTATGGCTACACCTTC
12 | TRBJ1-5 | - | - | TRBV18 | CASAGDHQPQHF | TGTGCCAGTGCGGGGGACCATCAGCCCCAGCATTTT
15 | TRBJ2-3 | - | TRBD1 | TRBV19 | CASSSTGGFTDTQYF | TGTGCCAGTAGTTCCACAGGGGGCTTCACAGATACGCAGTATTTT
18 | TRBJ2-2 | - | TRBD2 | TRBV5-1 | CASSRSFIAGVGTGELFF | TGCGCCAGCAGCAGATCCTTTATAGCGGGAGTGGGAACCGGGGAGCTGTTTTTT
15 | TRBJ1-5 | - | - | TRBV28 | CASSYVTASNQPQHF | TGTGCCAGCAGTTACGTGACAGCAAGCAATCAGCCCCAGCATTTT
15 | TRBJ2-1 | - | TRBD2 | TRBV5-4 | CASSLGGGSYNEQFF | TGTGCCAGCAGCTTAGGCGGGGGCTCCTACAATGAGCAGTTCTTC
16 | TRBJ1-5 | - | TRBD1 | TRBV19 | CASSIKTGAGNQPQHF | TGTGCCAGTAGTATAAAGACAGGGGCCGGTAATCAGCCCCAGCATTTT
18 | TRBJ2-1 | - | TRBD2 | TRBV3-1/TRBV3-2 | CASSQDGTRGGPYNEQFF | TGTGCCAGCAGCCAAGATGGTACGCGGGGGGGCCCCTACAATGAGCAGTTCTTC
16 | TRBJ2-3 | few | - | TRBV4-2 | CASSQDLGGGTDTQYF | TGTGCCAGCAGCCAAGATCTAGGGGGGGGCACAGATACGCAGTATTTT
15 | TRBJ1-3 | - | - | TRBV9 | CASSVGPGGGNTIYF | TGTGCCAGCAGCGTAGGCCCCGGGGGGGGAAACACCATATATTTT
14 | TRBJ2-2 | - | - | TRBV6-2/TRBV6-3 | CASSYSSATGELFF | TGTGCCAGCAGTTACTCTAGCGCGACCGGGGAGCTGTTTTTT
16 | TRBJ2-3 | - | TRBD2 | TRBV7-9 | CASSESGTSVADTQYF | TGTGCCAGCAGCGAATCCGGGACTAGCGTCGCAGATACGCAGTATTTT
14 | TRBJ1-2 | - | - | TRBV9 | CASSVGAGVYGYTF | TGTGCCAGCAGCGTAGGTGCAGGGGTCTATGGCTACACCTTC
16 | TRBJ1-1 | - | TRBD1 | TRBV5-1 | CASSLGLRDSNTEAFF | TGCGCCAGCAGCTTGGGGCTCCGGGACAGTAACACTGAAGCTTTCTTT
16 | TRBJ2-7 | - | TRBD2 | TRBV5-1 | CASSGGLAGFSYEQYF | TGCGCCAGCAGCGGGGGACTAGCGGGGTTCTCCTACGAGCAGTACTTC
15 | TRBJ1-6 | - | - | TRBV25-1 | CASSEVVGDNSPLHF | TGTGCCAGCAGTGAAGTTGTCGGGGATAATTCACCCCTCCACTTT